The 21 T cell receptor beta chains given below trace back to one sample, sequenced in a study of blood T cell repertoires in COVID-19. Sequenced by immunoSEQ multiplex PCR; TCRdb stores in-frame clones only, minus some. This sample has about 140,000 clones; about 91% occur once, and the top ten carry approximately 1.4%. Sequenced material: peripheral blood. The receptors derive from a woman aged 60-70 years with acute or convalescent COVID-19.

This clone is a singleton in its sample. The chain joins TRBV7-9 to TRBJ1-2, with TRBD1 matching 8 bases. The CDR3 spans 16 residues. Germline values: CDR1 SEHNR, CDR2 FQNEAQ (reference sequence). The trim removed 4 bases at V and 5 bases at J, leaving 12 bases unmatched. The CDR3 DNA follows: TGTGCCAGCAGCTCGGAGGGGACAGGTGTATGGTATGGCTACACCTTC. Translating it yields CASSSEGTGVWYGYTF.

The chain links TRBV28 to TRBJ1-2, with D perhaps TRBD1 (5 bases). The V gene lost 3 bases and the J gene lost 3 bases, with 8 bases spanning the gap. Germline V gives CDR1 MDHEN, CDR2 SYDVKM. CDR3 length equals 13 residues. For the CDR3, the DNA is TGTGCCAGCAGTTTGACAGTGTACTATGGCTACACCTTC. Translating gives CASSLTVYYGYTF.

Only a few counts were recorded for this clone. Other nucleotide sequences in the sample specify the same CDR3. V gene TRBV7-3 combines with J gene TRBJ2-1, with 15 bases that match TRBD2. Germline CDR1 and CDR2: SGHTA and FQGTGA. V lost 3 bases to trimming and J lost 7 bases; unmatched junction nucleotides: 1. The CDR3 extends over 15 amino acids. This chain's CDR3 is CASSLGTSGGNEQFF. The CDR3 coding sequence is TGTGCCAGCAGCTTGGGGACTAGCGGGGGGAATGAGCAGTTCTTC.

As for this clone: Other nucleotide sequences in the sample specify the same CDR3. V usage is TRBV6-2 or TRBV6-3 and J usage is TRBJ2-5; TRBD2 aligns across 13 bases. J lost 1 base, V lost 5 bases, and 10 bases had no gene match. The V gene's germline CDR1 is MNHEY and CDR2 SVGEGT. This CDR3 is built from 18 residues. The CDR3 DNA is TGTGCCAGCAGTCCCCACCGGGGACTAGCGGGGATCCAAGAGACCCAGTACTTC. Its translation is CASSPHRGLAGIQETQYF.

J is TRBJ1-5 and V is TRBV3-1 (or the pseudogene TRBV3-2), with TRBD1 matching 9 bases. Per the germline V gene, CDR1 is LGHDT and CDR2 is YNNKEL (reference sequence). The CDR3 is made up of 17 amino acids. V was pared by 2 bases and J by 7 bases, with 12 bases of the junction left unmatched. The CDR3 bases are TGTGCCAGCAGCCAAACCCGCGGGACAGGGCTGGAACAGCCCCAGCATTTT. It is translated as CASSQTRGTGLEQPQHF.

The chain joins TRBV11-1 to TRBJ2-3, with D possibly matching TRBD1 (5 bases). The germline gives CDR1 SGHAT, CDR2 FQDESV (reference sequence). This CDR3 has 12 amino acids. V was shortened by 5 bases and J by 3 bases, with 6 bases between the two germline ends. This chain's CDR3 is CASSPGTDTQYF. The DNA for the CDR3 is TGTGCCAGCAGCCCAGGGACAGATACGCAGTATTTT.

The rearrangement joins TRBV19 to TRBJ2-3; D might be TRBD1 (6 bases). The germline V gene encodes CDR1 LNHDA and CDR2 SQIVND (reference sequence). V was shortened by 5 bases and J by 0 bases, with 15 bases between the two germline ends. This CDR3 contains 16 residues. This chain's CDR3 is CASSPLTGFSTDTQYF. The CDR3 bases are TGTGCCAGTAGTCCACTGACAGGTTTCAGCACAGATACGCAGTATTTT. Using reference TRBV19 and TRBJ2-3 for the parts outside the CDR3, the full variable domain is DGGITQSPKYLFRKEGQNVTLSCEQNLNHDAMYWYRQDPGQGLRLIYYSQIVNDFQKGDIAEGYSVSREKKESFPLTVTSAQKNPTAFYLCASSPLTGFSTDTQYFGPGTRLTVL.

The gene calls are TRBV28 and TRBJ1-5; D perhaps matches TRBD1 (6 bases). The germline V and J ends were trimmed by 6 bases and 5 bases, with 14 bases remaining between them. Looked up from germline, CDR1 is MDHEN and CDR2 is SYDVKM. This CDR3 has 14 amino acids. This CDR3 reads CASREQGLYQPQHF. DNA for the CDR3: TGTGCCAGCAGAGAACAGGGATTGTATCAGCCCCAGCATTTT.

V is TRBV5-1 and J is TRBJ2-7; 8 bases map to TRBD1. V gave up 0 bases and J gave up 6 bases; unmatched junction bases: 5. Per germline, CDR1 SGHRS and CDR2 YFSETQ. CDR3 size: 14 residues. The CDR3: CASSLGTGNREQYF. As DNA, the CDR3 is TGCGCCAGCAGCTTGGGGACAGGGAATCGCGAGCAGTACTTC.

The V and J genes are TRBV2 and TRBJ2-3, with 13 bases identical to TRBD2. The germline V gene has CDR1 SNHLY and CDR2 FYNNEI. V shed 5 bases and J 1 base; nucleotides not matched to a gene: 3. This CDR3 has 16 residues. The CDR3 DNA follows: TGTGCCAGCAGTCCTGGACTAGCGGGGGGCACAGATACGCAGTATTTT. Protein sequence: CASSPGLAGGTDTQYF. The variable domain in full, with the rest retrieved from reference TRBV2 and TRBJ2-3, is EPEVTQTPSHQVTQMGQEVILRCVPISNHLYFYWYRQILGQKVEFLVSFYNNEISEKSEIFDDQFSVERPDGSNFTLKIRSTKLEDSAMYFCASSPGLAGGTDTQYFGPGTRLTVL.

The chain carries TRBV24-1 and TRBJ2-5; 8 bases line up with TRBD1. The CDR3 covers 18 residues. CDR1 KGHDR and CDR2 SFDVKD come from the germline V gene. The V gene end was trimmed by 4 bases and the J gene end by 2 bases; junction bases not matched to a gene: 14. The CDR3 bases are TGTGCCACCAGTGACCCTAACTCCAGGGACAGGAGACAAGAGACCCAGTACTTC. Amino acids: CATSDPNSRDRRQETQYF.

V usage is TRBV19 and J usage is TRBJ2-2, with TRBD1 matching 9 bases. Germline loops: CDR1 LNHDA, CDR2 SQIVND (reference sequence). The CDR3 contains 18 residues. The junction had 12 bases not matched to a gene; V was cut back by 2 bases and J by 5 bases. In DNA form, the CDR3 reads TGTGCCAGTAGTATACCCTTTGAACAGGGGGCGGCGACCGGGGAGCTGTTTTTT. This translates into CASSIPFEQGAATGELFF.

This clone was observed a few times. This chain uses TRBV28 with TRBJ1-5; maybe TRBD1 (6 bases). Germline loops: CDR1 MDHEN, CDR2 SYDVKM. V was trimmed by 4 bases and J by 2 bases, leaving 24 bases between them. This CDR3 is 19 amino acids long. CDR3 residues: CASSSWTDRQITGNQPQHF. The CDR3 DNA reads TGTGCCAGCAGTTCGTGGACAGACAGACAAATAACTGGCAATCAGCCCCAGCATTTT. The entire variable domain, with the rest obtained from reference TRBV28 and TRBJ1-5, is as follows: DVKVTQSSRYLVKRTGEKVFLECVQDMDHENMFWYRQDPGLGLRLIYFSYDVKMKEKGDIPEGYSVSREKKERFSLILESASTNQTSMYLCASSSWTDRQITGNQPQHFGDGTRLSIL.

The rearrangement joins TRBV4-1 to TRBJ2-3; no reliable D call. The CDR3 has 14 amino acids. V was cut by 0 bases and J by 1 base, with 5 bases left in between. Germline V lookup: CDR1 MGHRA, CDR2 YSYEKL. Here the CDR3 reads CASSQDRGTDTQYF. The DNA for the CDR3 is TGCGCCAGCAGCCAAGATCGGGGCACAGATACGCAGTATTTT.

The chain recombines TRBV14 with TRBJ2-2, with 9 bases fitting TRBD1. The V segment lost 4 bases and the J segment 2 bases; nucleotides outside the gene matches: 5. CDR3 length: 16 residues. Per germline, CDR1 SGHDN and CDR2 FVKESK. The CDR3, as DNA: TGTGCCAGCAGCCGTACAGGGGGCTATAACACCGGGGAGCTGTTTTTT. The encoded protein is CASSRTGGYNTGELFF.

This sequence joins TRBV7-2 and TRBJ1-2, with 7 bases that match TRBD1. CDR1 is SGHTA, CDR2 FQGNSA, per germline. CDR3 length: 15 amino acids. V gave up 4 bases and J gave up 4 bases; unmatched junction bases: 9. CDR3 DNA sequence: TGTGCCAGCAGCTGGACAGGAGCAGGTAGCTATGGCTACACCTTC. Its translation is CASSWTGAGSYGYTF.

This chain joins TRBV7-2 and TRBJ2-2, with TRBD2 identical over 8 bases. The length of the CDR3 is 16 residues. Germline V gene data show CDR1 as SGHTA and CDR2 as FQGNSA. V shed 3 bases and J 7 bases; nucleotides not matched to a gene: 10. For the CDR3, the DNA is TGTGCCAGCAGCTTCAACCCGGGGGGGCGAAACGGGGAGCTGTTTTTT. The encoded protein is CASSFNPGGRNGELFF.

V is TRBV4-1 and J is TRBJ1-4; D is unclear. From germline, CDR1 is MGHRA and CDR2 YSYEKL. V dropped 4 bases and J dropped 7 bases, with 7 bases sitting between them. CDR3 length: 12 residues. The CDR3 DNA is TGCGCCAGCAGCCGCCCGGGTGAAAAACTGTTTTTT. Translation gives CASSRPGEKLFF.

This clone was recorded once. The chain joins TRBV12-3 or TRBV12-4 to TRBJ1-1, with D uncertain. V lost 5 bases and J 1 base, leaving 8 bases between the germline ends. This CDR3 spans 13 amino acids. CDR3 DNA: TGTGCCAGCAGTCCCCGGGAGAACACTGAAGCTTTCTTT. As protein: CASSPRENTEAFF.

V usage is TRBV12-5 and J usage is TRBJ1-3; 7 bases fit TRBD1. The length of the CDR3 is 16 residues. V lost 0 bases, J lost 4 bases, and 6 bases stayed unmatched. Germline V gene sequence: CDR1 LGHNT, CDR2 FRNRAP. The CDR3 is CASGLVRDRVGNTIYF. CDR3 in DNA: TGTGCTAGTGGTTTGGTACGGGACAGAGTGGGAAACACCATATATTTT.

V usage is TRBV7-9 and J usage is TRBJ1-1, with TRBD1 identical over 9 bases. The CDR3 is 19 amino acids. CDR1 is SEHNR and CDR2 is FQNEAQ in the germline V gene (reference sequence). V dropped 1 base and J dropped 3; count of bases not matched to a gene: 15. The CDR3 is CASSLEGHRGLFLDTEAFF. Written as DNA, the CDR3 is TGTGCCAGCAGCTTAGAAGGCCACAGGGGGCTTTTTCTGGACACTGAAGCTTTCTTT.